In its sample, the clone carrying this TCR beta chain was seen a few times. Its antigen is still unknown. Germline is not matched at one junction end, which may reflect a read error. From germline, CDR1 is GTSNPN and CDR2 SVGIG (reference sequence). This CDR3 comprises 12 residues. In addition to blood RNA drawn from unsorted whole blood, germline DNA was extracted. TCR beta cDNA was made from approximately 540 ng total RNA with a constant-region primer. Slightly modified ARM-PCR served as the procedure for the TCR beta libraries. These libraries came from three rounds of nested multiplex PCR. PCR rounds one and two used TRBV1-TRBV30 forward primers with a C-beta reverse primer for 10 cycles each. TCRdb reprocessed the multiplex PCR reads via MiXCR and lists one record per CDR3 protein. The sample gives about 320,000 distinct CDR3 sequences, 65% of which show up once; roughly 9% is in the top ten. This sample stems from a study of tumor-infiltrating lymphocytes in primary liver carcinoma. Whole-study findings and limits: Lesser overlap characterized tumor-adjacent and tumor-blood pairs relative to tumor region pairs.

The clonotype was recovered from a middle-aged man with primary liver carcinoma and hepatitis B virus infection. Source material: peripheral blood. The V call is TRBV30, the J call TRBJ2-3; 14 nucleotides agree with TRBD2. The CDR3: CGTSGRSDTQYF. In DNA form, the CDR3 reads TGCGGGACTAGCGGGAGATCAGATACGCAGTATTTT.